The clone carrying this TCR beta chain was counted only a few times. Antigen: not known. Other DNA variants within this sample encode the same CDR3. Assay used: immunoSEQ multiplex PCR; TCRdb lists only in-frame clones, some missing. The sample consists of approximately 47,000 clones, around nine tenths of them appearing once. This specimen belongs to a study of a mutant IDH1 vaccine in newly diagnosed glioma. Looking at the study overall: Before enrollment, patients got radiotherapy alone, temozolomide alone, or mostly the combination. Visits designated V12 and V13 were conducted at weeks 35 and 47, respectively.

The V end lost 1 base, the J end lost 1 base, and 7 bases lay between the germline ends. The germline V gene encodes CDR1 SGHAT and CDR2 FQNNGV. The CDR3 is made up of 14 amino acids. Time point of the sample: week 35, safety follow-up. Vaccinated patients received 300 ug of mutant IDH1 20-mer peptide per dose, with topical imiquimod. Vaccinations, eight in total, occurred in weeks 1, 3, 5, 7, 11, 15, 19, 23. The rearrangement joins TRBV11-2 to TRBJ1-1; D is undetermined. Sequenced here: PBMCs, sampled from a glioma patient whose treatment included an IDH1 peptide vaccine. The TCR comes from a woman in her thirties or forties with glioma. CDR3 in amino acids: CASSLGHGNTEAFF. CDR3 nucleotides: TGTGCCAGCAGCTTAGGACATGGGAACACTGAAGCTTTCTTT.